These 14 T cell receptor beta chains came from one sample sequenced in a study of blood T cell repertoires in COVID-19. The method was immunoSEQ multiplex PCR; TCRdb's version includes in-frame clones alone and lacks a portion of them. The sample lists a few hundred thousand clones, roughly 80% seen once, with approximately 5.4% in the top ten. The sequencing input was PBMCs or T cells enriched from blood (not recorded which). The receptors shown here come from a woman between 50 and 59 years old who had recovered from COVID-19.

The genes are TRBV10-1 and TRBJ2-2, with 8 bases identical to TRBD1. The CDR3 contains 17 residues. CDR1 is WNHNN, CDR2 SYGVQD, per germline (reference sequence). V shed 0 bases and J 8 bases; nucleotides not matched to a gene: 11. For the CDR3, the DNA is TGCGCCAGCAGTGAGTCTTCCAGCAGGGGGCATCCTGGGGAGCTGTTTTTT. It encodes CASSESSSRGHPGELFF.

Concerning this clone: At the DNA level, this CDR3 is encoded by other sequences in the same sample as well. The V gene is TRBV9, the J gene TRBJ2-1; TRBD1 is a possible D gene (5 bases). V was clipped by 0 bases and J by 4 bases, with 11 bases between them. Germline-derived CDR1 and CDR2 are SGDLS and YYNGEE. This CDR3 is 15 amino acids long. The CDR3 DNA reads TGTGCCAGCAGCGTAGGGGGCGGATCATACAATGAGCAGTTCTTC. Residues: CASSVGGGSYNEQFF.

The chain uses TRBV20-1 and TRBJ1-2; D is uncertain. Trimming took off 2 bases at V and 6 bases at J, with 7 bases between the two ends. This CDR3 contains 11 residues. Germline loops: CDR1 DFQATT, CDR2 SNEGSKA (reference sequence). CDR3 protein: CSARTRDGYTF. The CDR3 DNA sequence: TGCAGTGCTAGAACCCGGGATGGCTACACCTTC.

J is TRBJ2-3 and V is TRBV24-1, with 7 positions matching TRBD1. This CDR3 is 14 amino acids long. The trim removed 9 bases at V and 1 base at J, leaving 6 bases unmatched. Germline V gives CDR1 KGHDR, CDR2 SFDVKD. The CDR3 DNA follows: TGTGCCACCTGGGACAGTTACGGCACAGATACGCAGTATTTT. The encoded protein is CATWDSYGTDTQYF.

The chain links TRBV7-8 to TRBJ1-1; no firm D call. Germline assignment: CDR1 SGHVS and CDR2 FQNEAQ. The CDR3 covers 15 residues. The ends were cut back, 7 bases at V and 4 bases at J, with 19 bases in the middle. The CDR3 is CASTTTFGGRTEAFF. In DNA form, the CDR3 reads TGTGCCAGCACCACGACCTTCGGCGGGCGCACTGAAGCTTTCTTT.

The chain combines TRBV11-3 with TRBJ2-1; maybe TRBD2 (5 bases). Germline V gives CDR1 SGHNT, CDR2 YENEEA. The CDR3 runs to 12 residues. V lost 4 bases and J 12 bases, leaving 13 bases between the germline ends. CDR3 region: CASSSAEAGQFF. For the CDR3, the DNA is TGTGCCAGCAGCTCCGCAGAGGCGGGGCAGTTCTTC.

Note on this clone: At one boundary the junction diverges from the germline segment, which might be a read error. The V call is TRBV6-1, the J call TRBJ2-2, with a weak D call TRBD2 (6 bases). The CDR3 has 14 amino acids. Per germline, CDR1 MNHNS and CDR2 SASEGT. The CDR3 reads CASSEAPEGRGAVF. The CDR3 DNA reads TGTGCCAGCAGTGAAGCGCCAGAGGGGCGGGGAGCTGTTTTT.

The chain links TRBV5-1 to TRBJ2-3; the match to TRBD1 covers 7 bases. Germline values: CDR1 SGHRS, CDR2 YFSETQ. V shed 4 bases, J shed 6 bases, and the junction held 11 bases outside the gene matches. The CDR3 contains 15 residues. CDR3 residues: CASSRGDSSLDTQYF. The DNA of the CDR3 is TGCGCCAGCAGCCGAGGGGACAGCTCGCTGGATACGCAGTATTTT.

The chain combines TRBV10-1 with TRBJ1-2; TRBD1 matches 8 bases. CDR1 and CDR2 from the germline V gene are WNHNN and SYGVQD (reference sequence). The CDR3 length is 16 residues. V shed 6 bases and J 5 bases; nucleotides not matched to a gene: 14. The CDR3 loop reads CASRRTGYTRGYGYTF. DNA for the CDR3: TGCGCCAGCAGGAGGACAGGGTATACTAGAGGGTATGGCTACACCTTC.

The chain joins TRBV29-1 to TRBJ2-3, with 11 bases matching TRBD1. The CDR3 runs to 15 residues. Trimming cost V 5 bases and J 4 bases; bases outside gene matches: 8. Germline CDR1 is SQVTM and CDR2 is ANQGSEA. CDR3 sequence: CSVLHRDRGADTQYF. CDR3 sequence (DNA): TGCAGCGTTCTCCACCGGGACAGGGGGGCAGATACGCAGTATTTT.

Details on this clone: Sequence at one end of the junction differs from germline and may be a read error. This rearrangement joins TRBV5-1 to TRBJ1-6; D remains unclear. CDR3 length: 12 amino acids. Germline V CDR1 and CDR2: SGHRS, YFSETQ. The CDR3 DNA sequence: TGCGCCAGCAGCTCCAATAATTCACCCCTCCACTTT. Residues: CASSSNNSPLHF.

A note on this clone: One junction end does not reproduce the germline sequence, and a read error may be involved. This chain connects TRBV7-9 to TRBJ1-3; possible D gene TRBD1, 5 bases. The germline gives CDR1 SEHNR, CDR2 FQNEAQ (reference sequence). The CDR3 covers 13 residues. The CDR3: CAGRGVGGNTIYF. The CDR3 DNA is TGTGCCGGCAGAGGGGTGGGAGGAAACACCATATATTTT.

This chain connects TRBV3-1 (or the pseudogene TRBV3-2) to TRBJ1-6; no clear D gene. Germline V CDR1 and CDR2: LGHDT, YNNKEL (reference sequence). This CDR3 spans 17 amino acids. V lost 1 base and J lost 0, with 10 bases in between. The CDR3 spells CASSQGNPSSYNSPLHF. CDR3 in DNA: TGTGCCAGCAGCCAAGGTAACCCGAGCTCCTATAATTCACCCCTCCACTTT.

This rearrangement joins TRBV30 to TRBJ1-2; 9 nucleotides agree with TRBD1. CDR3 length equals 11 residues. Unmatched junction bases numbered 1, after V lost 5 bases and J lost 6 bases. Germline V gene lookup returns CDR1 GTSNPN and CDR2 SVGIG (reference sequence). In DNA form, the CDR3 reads TGTGCCTGGGGGACAGGGAATGGCTACACCTTC. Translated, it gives CAWGTGNGYTF. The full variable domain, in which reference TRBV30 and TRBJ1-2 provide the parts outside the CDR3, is SQTIHQWPATLVQPVGSPLSLECTVEGTSNPNLYWYRQAAGRGLQLLFYSVGIGQISSEVPQNLSASRPQDRQFILSSKKLLLSDSGFYLCAWGTGNGYTFGSGTRLTVV.